This T cell receptor beta chain was identified in a study of post-analysis software for immune sequencing data. Across the whole study: Relapsing-remitting, secondary progressive and progressive-relapsing forms made up the multiple sclerosis disease courses. Study-level points and caveats: Comparison with controls showed significantly lower normalized Chao1 diversity in multiple sclerosis patients. Elevated frequency relative to controls characterized several TRBV segments in patients, TRBV5-6, TRBV5-1 and TRBV20-1 among them.

Presence of unique molecular identifiers characterized the TCR beta cDNA libraries. cDNA molecules numbering approximately 500,000 came from approximately 1 to 10 million T cells. TCRdb re-derived calls from the PCR reads in MiXCR, one entry per CDR3 protein. The repertoire holds hundreds of thousands of distinct CDR3 sequences, with approximately 53% as singletons. For this clonotype: The antigen remains unidentified.

The CDR3 totals 16 residues. Germline assignment: CDR1 SGHRS and CDR2 YFSETQ. V dropped 0 bases and J dropped 0 bases, with 7 bases sitting between them. Sequencing was performed on blood. The origin of this receptor is a girl aged 10 to 17 with multiple sclerosis. This rearrangement joins TRBV5-1 to TRBJ1-6; D is unclear. CDR3 sequence reads: CASSLGFSSYNSPLHF. The CDR3 DNA reads as TGCGCCAGCAGCTTGGGCTTTAGCTCCTATAATTCACCCCTCCACTTT. The full variable domain, in which reference TRBV5-1 and TRBJ1-6 provide the parts outside the CDR3, is KAGVTQTPRYLIKTRGQQVTLSCSPISGHRSVSWYQQTPGQGLQFLFEYFSETQRNKGNFPGRFSGRQFSNSRSEMNVSTLELGDSALYLCASSLGFSSYNSPLHFGNGTRLTVT.